The 4 T cell receptor beta chains below were found in one sample sequenced in a study of cytomegalovirus exposure and HLA in healthy donors. PCR involved 60 Vbeta and 13 Jbeta primers. TCRdb keeps only in-frame clones here, not all; method: immunoSEQ multiplex PCR. The table includes fewer than 150,000 clones, around two thirds detected once. Sequenced input: PBMCs. Receptors originate from a woman between 40 and 50 years old in good health and CMV-seropositive.

The genes are TRBV7-9 and TRBJ1-2, with TRBD1 as a possible D gene (6 bases). CDR3 length equals 15 residues. The germline V gene has CDR1 SEHNR and CDR2 FQNEAQ (reference sequence). V was trimmed by 0 bases and J by 5 bases, leaving 13 bases between them. The CDR3 loop reads CASSLAQEGVYGYTF. The CDR3 DNA is TGTGCCAGCAGCTTAGCTCAAGAGGGGGTATATGGCTACACCTTC.

This chain connects TRBV4-3 to TRBJ1-1; D call uncertain. The germline V gene encodes CDR1 LGHNA and CDR2 YSLEER. The CDR3 extends over 15 amino acids. V lost 0 bases, J lost 1 base, and 9 bases lay in between. The CDR3 reads CASSQDLTPNTEAFF. In DNA, the CDR3 is TGCGCCAGCAGCCAAGATTTAACACCGAACACTGAAGCTTTCTTT.

The V call is TRBV27, the J call TRBJ1-1; no firm D call. There are 13 residues in the CDR3. V shed 6 bases and J shed 4 bases, with 12 bases lying between them. The germline V gene has CDR1 MNHEY and CDR2 SMNVEV (reference sequence). The CDR3: CASSTRVGTEAFF. The CDR3 DNA is TGTGCCAGCAGCACTAGGGTAGGCACTGAAGCTTTCTTT.

This sequence joins TRBV9 and TRBJ1-6; D might be TRBD1 (5 bases). The CDR3 is made up of 13 amino acids. The germline gives CDR1 SGDLS, CDR2 YYNGEE. V shed 1 base and J shed 10 bases, with 9 bases lying between them. CDR3 amino acids: CASSVSTGSPLHF. The CDR3 nucleotides read TGTGCCAGCAGCGTAAGTACAGGATCACCCCTCCACTTT.